The TCR beta chain under discussion was sequenced for a study of OX40 agonist ivuxolimab in advanced cancers. Patients were ruled out by autoimmune disease history or systemic immunosuppression. CDR1 is SNHLY and CDR2 is FYNNEI in the germline V gene. V gave up 4 bases and J gave up 3 bases; unmatched junction bases: 5. There are 14 residues in the CDR3. Profiling relied on immunoSEQ multiplex PCR, and the TCRdb table lists in-frame clones only, not all of them. The sample lists 100,000 to 150,000 clones, 90% to 95% occurring once. The sequence was obtained from an adult with an advanced solid tumor such as melanoma, head and neck, liver or kidney cancer. The rearrangement uses TRBV2 and TRBJ2-7, with TRBD2 matching over 8 bases. The sequenced sample was CD4+ or CD8+ T cells sorted from blood, obtained in a trial of the OX40 agonist ivuxolimab. DNA for the CDR3: TGTGCCAGCAGTGGTGCGGGAGGTCGCTACGAGCAGTACTTC. Its protein product is CASSGAGGRYEQYF. Supplemented by reference TRBV2 and TRBJ2-7, the full variable domain reads EPEVTQTPSHQVTQMGQEVILRCVPISNHLYFYWYRQILGQKVEFLVSFYNNEISEKSEIFDDQFSVERPDGSNFTLKIRSTKLEDSAMYFCASSGAGGRYEQYFGPGTRLTVT.